A selection of T cell receptor beta chains follows, all from one sample in a study of shared clonotypes between healthy human individuals. TCRdb's table, derived via immunoSEQ multiplex PCR, lists solely in-frame clones and lacks some. This sample has hundreds of thousands of clones, with about 95% found just once. Sequencing used naive CD8+ T cells sorted from blood. These receptors all come from a woman in her 30s in good health. CDR3s include the opening cysteine and the closing phenylalanine or tryptophan. A D gene is named only where the DNA matches it firmly. The size field is filled for only some rows; it gives once, few, many or a size class.

d_call: -
clone_size: -
v_call: TRBV4-1
j_call: TRBJ2-1
cdr3_length: 15
cdr3_nt: TGCGCCAGCAGCCAAGGACCTAGCTCCTACAATGAGCAGTTCTTC
cdr3_aa: CASSQGPSSYNEQFF

d_call: -
clone_size: -
v_call: TRBV6-5
j_call: TRBJ2-5
cdr3_length: 14
cdr3_nt: TGTGCCAGCACCGGACGTAGCGACCAAGAGACCCAGTACTTC
cdr3_aa: CASTGRSDQETQYF

d_call: -
clone_size: -
v_call: TRBV15
j_call: TRBJ2-3
cdr3_length: 12
cdr3_nt: TGTGCCACCAGCAGACTATCAGATACGCAGTATTTT
cdr3_aa: CATSRLSDTQYF

d_call: -
clone_size: -
v_call: TRBV10-3
j_call: TRBJ2-1
cdr3_length: 14
cdr3_nt: TGTGCCATCAGTGAGTCTGATCCTTACAATGAGCAGTTCTTC
cdr3_aa: CAISESDPYNEQFF

d_call: TRBD2
clone_size: once
v_call: TRBV2
j_call: TRBJ2-1
cdr3_length: 16
cdr3_nt: TGTGCCAGCAGCGAAAAAGCGGGAGGGTTGTTCAATGAGCAGTTCTTC
cdr3_aa: CASSEKAGGLFNEQFF

d_call: -
clone_size: -
v_call: TRBV9
j_call: TRBJ1-1
cdr3_length: 11
cdr3_nt: TGTGCCAGCGCCTTGTCACCTGAAGCTTTCTTT
cdr3_aa: CASALSPEAFF

d_call: TRBD2
clone_size: -
v_call: TRBV5-1
j_call: TRBJ2-5
cdr3_length: 15
cdr3_nt: TGCGCCAGCAGGGGACTAGCGGGAGATCGAGAGACCCAGTACTTC
cdr3_aa: CASRGLAGDRETQYF

d_call: TRBD1
clone_size: -
v_call: TRBV7-6
j_call: TRBJ2-5
cdr3_length: 14
cdr3_nt: TGTGCCAGCAGCGAAACAGGGGGAAGTCATGGGCAGTACTTC
cdr3_aa: CASSETGGSHGQYF

d_call: -
clone_size: -
v_call: TRBV10-3
j_call: TRBJ1-2
cdr3_length: 13
cdr3_nt: TGTGCCATCAGTGAGTCTGGGGCCAGCGGCTACACCTTC
cdr3_aa: CAISESGASGYTF

d_call: -
clone_size: -
v_call: TRBV4-1
j_call: TRBJ2-3
cdr3_length: 15
cdr3_nt: TGCGCCAGCAGCCAGGACTTCCGCCAACGGTTTACGCAGTATTTT
cdr3_aa: CASSQDFRQRFTQYF

d_call: -
clone_size: -
v_call: TRBV5-1
j_call: TRBJ1-5
cdr3_length: 16
cdr3_nt: TGCGCCAGCAGCTTGGGGGCTCGCAGGGAGGATCAGCCCCAGCATTTT
cdr3_aa: CASSLGARREDQPQHF

d_call: -
clone_size: -
v_call: TRBV7-9
j_call: TRBJ2-5
cdr3_length: 14
cdr3_nt: TGTGCCAGCAGCTTAGACCTAGCACAAGAGACCCAGTACTTC
cdr3_aa: CASSLDLAQETQYF

d_call: -
clone_size: -
v_call: TRBV2
j_call: TRBJ1-5
cdr3_length: 14
cdr3_nt: TGTGCCACGACAGAGTTCTATAGCAATCAGCCCCAGCATTTT
cdr3_aa: CATTEFYSNQPQHF